A few counts support the clone carrying this T cell receptor beta chain. No antigen is known for it. For the diagnoses, clinical symptoms, serum thyroxine and TRAb, thyroid ultrasound and orbital computed tomography were used. The CDR3 regions of TCR beta were amplified from RNA transcripts. The HTBI primer set was used in a first-round RT-PCR of the TCR CDR3. One entry per CDR3 protein, called by TCRdb with MiXCR from the multiplex PCR reads. Counted here are 500,000 or so distinct CDR3 sequences, roughly 15% occurring once; the ten biggest clones make up 17%. This sample stems from a study of T cells in Graves' hyperthyroidism and ophthalmopathy. Background on the study: Upon initial diagnosis and before any treatment, peripheral blood was collected.

Whole-study results and caveats: Separation of ophthalmopathy from stable hyperthyroidism was achieved by a 13 V-J model.

Looked up from germline, CDR1 is SGHRS and CDR2 is YFSETQ. This CDR3 spans 17 amino acids. V lost 4 bases and J 4 bases, leaving 23 bases between the germline ends. The material sequenced was blood. The genes are TRBV5-1 and TRBJ1-1; D possibly corresponds to TRBD1 (5 bases). This TCR was recovered from a woman aged 18-35 years with Graves' ophthalmopathy. The CDR3 nucleotides read TGCGCCAGCAGCCCTTTGGGGGGGAGGGTGGAACCCACTGAAGCTTTCTTT. This codes for CASSPLGGRVEPTEAFF.